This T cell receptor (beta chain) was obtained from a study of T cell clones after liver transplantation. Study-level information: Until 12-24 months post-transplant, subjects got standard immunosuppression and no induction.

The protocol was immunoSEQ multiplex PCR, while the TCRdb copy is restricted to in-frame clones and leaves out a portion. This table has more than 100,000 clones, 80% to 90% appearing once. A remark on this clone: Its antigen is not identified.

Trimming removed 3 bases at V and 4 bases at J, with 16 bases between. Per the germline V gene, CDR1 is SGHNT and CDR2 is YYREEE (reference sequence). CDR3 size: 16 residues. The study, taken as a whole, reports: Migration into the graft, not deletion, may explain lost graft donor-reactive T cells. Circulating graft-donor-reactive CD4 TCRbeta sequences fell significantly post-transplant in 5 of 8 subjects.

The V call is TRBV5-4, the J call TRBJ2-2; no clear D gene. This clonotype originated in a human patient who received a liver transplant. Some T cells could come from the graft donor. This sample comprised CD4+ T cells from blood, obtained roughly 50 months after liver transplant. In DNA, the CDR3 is TGTGCCAGCAGCTCTCTGGGGTTGCGGACCACCGGGGAGCTGTTTTTT. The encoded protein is CASSSLGLRTTGELFF.